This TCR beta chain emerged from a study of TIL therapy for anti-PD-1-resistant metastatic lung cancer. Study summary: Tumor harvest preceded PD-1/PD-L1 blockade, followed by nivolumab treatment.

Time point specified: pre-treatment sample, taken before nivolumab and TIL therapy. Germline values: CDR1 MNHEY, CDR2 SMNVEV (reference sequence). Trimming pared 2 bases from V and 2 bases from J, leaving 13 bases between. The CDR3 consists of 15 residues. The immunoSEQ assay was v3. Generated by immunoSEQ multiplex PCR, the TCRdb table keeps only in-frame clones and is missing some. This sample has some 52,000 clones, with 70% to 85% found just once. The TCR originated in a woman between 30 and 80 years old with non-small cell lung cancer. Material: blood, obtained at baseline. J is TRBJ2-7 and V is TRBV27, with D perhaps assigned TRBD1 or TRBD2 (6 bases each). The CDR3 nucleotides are TGTGCCAGCAGTTTAGCGGGACATGGCACCTACGAGCAGTACTTC. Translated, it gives CASSLAGHGTYEQYF.